These 7 T cell receptor beta chains came from one sample sequenced in a study of cytomegalovirus exposure and HLA in healthy donors. Both 60 Vbeta primers and 13 Jbeta primers went into the PCR. Sequencing used immunoSEQ multiplex PCR; TCRdb keeps in-frame clones, though not all of them. In the table there are 90,000 to 100,000 clones, roughly a tenth of which are singletons. The specimen was PBMCs. These receptors were collected from a man aged 50-59 years in good health and CMV-seropositive.

This clone was seen a few times. The rearrangement links TRBV9 to TRBJ2-5; D is possibly TRBD2 (5 bases). Per the germline V gene, CDR1 is SGDLS and CDR2 is YYNGEE. V lost 0 bases to trimming and J lost 4 bases, with 7 bases between them. The CDR3 has 13 amino acids. The CDR3 bases are TGTGCCAGCAGCGTAGACGAGGGAGAGACCCAGTACTTC. It translates to CASSVDEGETQYF. The full variable domain, completed using reference TRBV9 and TRBJ2-5, is DSGVTQTPKHLITATGQRVTLRCSPRSGDLSVYWYQQSLDQGLQFLIQYYNGEERAKGNILERFSAQQFPDLHSELNLSSLELGDSALYFCASSVDEGETQYFGPGTRLLVL.

This rearrangement joins TRBV5-5 to TRBJ2-7, with 10 bases aligning to TRBD2. CDR1 and CDR2 (germline): SGHKS, YYEKEE (reference sequence). V gave up 2 bases and J gave up 6 bases; unmatched junction bases: 5. The CDR3 contains 14 residues. CDR3: CASSLGASGSEQYF. For the CDR3, the DNA is TGTGCCAGCAGCTTAGGGGCTAGCGGGAGCGAGCAGTACTTC.

The chain carries TRBV5-1 and TRBJ2-5, with D possibly matching TRBD2 (7 bases). The CDR3 sequence is 18 residues long. CDR1 SGHRS and CDR2 YFSETQ come from the germline V gene. The V and J ends lost 5 bases and 4 bases respectively, with 27 bases between them. This CDR3 is CASRRGTWETVGGETQYF. The CDR3 coding sequence is TGCGCCAGCAGGCGGGGGACATGGGAGACGGTAGGGGGAGAGACCCAGTACTTC.

The chain has TRBV19 and TRBJ1-1, with D maybe TRBD1 (5 bases). The V gene's germline CDR1 is LNHDA and CDR2 SQIVND (reference sequence). The CDR3 totals 18 residues. V was clipped by 6 bases and J by 6 bases, with 29 bases between them. CDR3 sequence reads: CASRPPPGREGSSAEAFF. In DNA, the CDR3 is TGTGCCAGTAGACCCCCACCGGGCAGGGAGGGTAGCAGCGCTGAAGCTTTCTTT.

This clone has only a few counts. Written as DNA, the CDR3 is TGTGCCAGCACCCAAGGTTCGGGTTTCTCCTACGAGCAGTACTTC. Its translation is CASTQGSGFSYEQYF. V and J are TRBV6-1 and TRBJ2-7; D not certain. V dropped 7 bases and J dropped 0 bases, with 16 bases sitting between them. CDR1 and CDR2 (germline): MNHNS, SASEGT. This CDR3 contains 15 residues.

This sequence joins TRBV5-1 and TRBJ1-5; D uncertain. Germline V gene data show CDR1 as SGHRS and CDR2 as YFSETQ. The CDR3 consists of 15 residues. The ends were cut back, 4 bases at V and 0 bases at J, with 11 bases in the middle. This CDR3 reads CASSQYGDSNQPQHF. The CDR3 nucleotides read TGCGCCAGCAGCCAATACGGGGATAGCAATCAGCCCCAGCATTTT.

This clone occurred many times. The CDR3 protein is CASSLTSGSYNEQFF. CDR3 bases: TGTGCCAGCAGCCTCACTAGCGGCTCCTACAATGAGCAGTTCTTC. This chain links TRBV5-6 with TRBJ2-1, with 8 bases fitting TRBD2. The CDR3 spans 15 residues. The germline V gene has CDR1 SGHDT and CDR2 YYEEEE. J lost 0 bases, V lost 4 bases, and 3 bases had no gene match.